The clone carrying this T cell receptor beta chain came up many times. The sample comes from a study of T cells in Graves' hyperthyroidism and ophthalmopathy. Overall study: Peripheral blood was taken when the disease was first diagnosed, before any treatment began.

Amplification targeted TCR beta CDR3 regions from RNA transcripts. Initially, a first-round RT-PCR of the TCR CDR3 employed the HTBI primer set. In TCRdb, the multiplex PCR reads were re-called with MiXCR into one record per CDR3 protein. The data contain roughly 700,000 distinct CDR3 sequences, 12% to 15% of them seen just once; the ten biggest clones take up approximately 10%. Patients counted as stable if ophthalmopathy did not develop within 18 months. V was clipped by 6 bases and J by 1 base, with 21 bases between them. CDR1 is MNHEY, CDR2 SMNVEV, per germline (reference sequence). This CDR3 spans 17 amino acids.

The chain links TRBV27 to TRBJ1-1; D is perhaps TRBD1 (5 bases). The TCR was taken from a woman aged 18-29 years with Graves' hyperthyroidism. Source material: blood. The CDR3 nucleotides are TGTGCCAGCAGCTCCCGTTTGTTGGGGGTGGGGAACACTGAAGCTTTCTTT. Translated: CASSSRLLGVGNTEAFF.